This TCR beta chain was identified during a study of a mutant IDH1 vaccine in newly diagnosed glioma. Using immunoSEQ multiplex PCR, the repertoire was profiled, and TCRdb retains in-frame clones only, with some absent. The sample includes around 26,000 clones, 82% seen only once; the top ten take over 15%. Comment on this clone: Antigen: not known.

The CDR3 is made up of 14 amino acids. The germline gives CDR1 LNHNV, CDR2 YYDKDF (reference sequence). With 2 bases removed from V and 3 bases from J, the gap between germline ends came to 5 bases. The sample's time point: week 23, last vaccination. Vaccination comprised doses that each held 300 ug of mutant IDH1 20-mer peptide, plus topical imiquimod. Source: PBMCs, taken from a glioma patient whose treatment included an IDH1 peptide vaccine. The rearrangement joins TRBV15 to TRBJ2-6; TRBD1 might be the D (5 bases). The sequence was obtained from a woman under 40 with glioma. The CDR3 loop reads CATSRTGGANVLTF. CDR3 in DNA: TGTGCCACCAGCAGAACAGGTGGGGCCAACGTCCTGACTTTC.